The 20 T cell receptor beta chains below all came from one sample that was sequenced in a study of blood T cell repertoires in COVID-19. The table came from immunoSEQ multiplex PCR; TCRdb's copy has only in-frame clones and leaves some out. Of approximately 380,000 clones detected, 91% appear once; the ten largest clones hold 0.86%. The sequenced sample consisted of PBMCs or T cells enriched from blood (not recorded which). These receptors were taken from a woman aged 40-49 years who had been exposed to COVID-19.

The chain employs TRBV6-5 and TRBJ1-2, with 7 bases aligning to TRBD1. Germline CDR1 and CDR2: MNHEY and SVGAGI. Trimming cost V 4 bases and J 4 bases; bases outside gene matches: 9. The CDR3 sequence is 15 residues long. CDR3 bases: TGTGCCAGCAGTTCCCCCGCCGGACAGGCCTATGGCTACACCTTC. The encoded protein is CASSSPAGQAYGYTF.

V and J are TRBV6-1 and TRBJ1-2; a possible D gene is TRBD1 (5 bases). From germline, CDR1 is MNHNS and CDR2 SASEGT. Trimming stripped 1 base from V and 5 bases from J, with 11 bases between. The CDR3 totals 14 residues. Written as DNA, the CDR3 is TGTGCCAGCAGTGAAGTCGACAGCATTTATGGCTACACCTTC. Translation gives CASSEVDSIYGYTF.

The chain recombines TRBV5-1 with TRBJ2-3; possible D gene TRBD1, 5 bases. CDR3 length: 14 residues. The V and J ends lost 3 bases and 2 bases respectively, with 10 bases between them. The V gene's germline CDR1 is SGHRS and CDR2 YFSETQ. CDR3 nucleotides: TGCGCCAGCAGCTCCGGACACAACACAGATACGCAGTATTTT. Its translation is CASSSGHNTDTQYF.

The rearrangement uses TRBV18 and TRBJ1-2; the match to TRBD1 covers 8 bases. Trimming took 1 base from V and 1 from J; bases not matched to a gene: 2. The CDR3 extends over 15 amino acids. Per germline, CDR1 KGHSH and CDR2 LQKENI. The CDR3 region is CASSPLDRDNYGYTF. The CDR3 coding sequence is TGTGCCAGCTCACCACTGGACAGGGATAACTATGGCTACACCTTC.

This clone was counted once. The J gene is TRBJ2-2, the V gene TRBV5-1; D is undetermined. The CDR3 has 14 residues. Germline V lookup: CDR1 SGHRS, CDR2 YFSETQ. The V end lost 4 bases, the J end lost 2 bases, and 9 bases lay between the germline ends. The CDR3 loop reads CASSLYVNTGELFF. In DNA, the CDR3 is TGCGCCAGCAGCCTATACGTCAACACCGGGGAGCTGTTTTTT.

Here the CDR3 reads CASSPDRAREQYF. CDR3 coding DNA: TGTGCCAGTAGTCCTGACAGGGCGCGCGAGCAGTACTTC. The gene calls are TRBV19 and TRBJ2-7, with 7 bases fitting TRBD1. The CDR3 totals 13 residues. Per germline, CDR1 LNHDA and CDR2 SQIVND (reference sequence). V trimming: 5 bases; J trimming: 6 bases; junction bases outside the gene matches: 7.

The rearrangement uses TRBV5-6 and TRBJ2-2; the match to TRBD1 covers 9 bases. From germline, CDR1 is SGHDT and CDR2 YYEEEE. The CDR3 runs 17 residues. The V segment lost 4 bases and the J segment 0 bases; nucleotides outside the gene matches: 7. The DNA of the CDR3 is TGTGCCAGCAGCCCCCCGGGGACAGGGTCGAACACCGGGGAGCTGTTTTTT. It codes for CASSPPGTGSNTGELFF.

V gene TRBV19 combines with J gene TRBJ2-6; TRBD1 might be the D (6 bases). Per the germline V gene, CDR1 is LNHDA and CDR2 is SQIVND (reference sequence). Trimming left V 5 bases short and J 2 bases short, with 10 bases between. The length of the CDR3 is 15 residues. CDR3 sequence: CASSSDRPGANVLTF. CDR3 nucleotide sequence: TGTGCCAGTAGTTCCGACAGGCCTGGGGCCAACGTCCTGACTTTC.

The chain links TRBV29-1 to TRBJ1-2; 11 nucleotides match TRBD1. The CDR3 has 16 residues. The ends lost 7 bases at V and 7 bases at J; junction bases unmatched: 17. Germline CDR1 and CDR2: SQVTM and ANQGSEA. The CDR3 region is CSGRMVVGTGGSGYTF. In DNA form, the CDR3 reads TGCAGCGGTCGAATGGTTGTCGGGACAGGGGGGAGTGGCTACACCTTC.

The V call is TRBV12-3 or TRBV12-4, the J call TRBJ1-1; 7 nucleotides match TRBD1. The CDR3 runs to 13 residues. V shed 6 bases and J 8 bases; nucleotides not matched to a gene: 9. For the CDR3, the DNA is TGTGCCAGCAGATCGACAGGGCTCAAAGAAGCTTTCTTT. Amino acids: CASRSTGLKEAFF.

The rearrangement joins TRBV15 to TRBJ2-2, with 8 bases that match TRBD1. The J segment lost 7 bases and the V segment lost 3 bases, leaving 10 bases of the junction unmatched. The CDR3 is made up of 16 amino acids. From germline, CDR1 is LNHNV and CDR2 YYDKDF (reference sequence). In DNA, the CDR3 is TGTGCCACCAGCAGGAAAACAGGGGGTTCCGGCGGGGAGCTGTTTTTT. This sequence encodes CATSRKTGGSGGELFF.

This clone was found a few times. The V gene is TRBV5-6, the J gene TRBJ1-2; 10 positions match TRBD1. CDR1 and CDR2 (germline): SGHDT, YYEEEE. The CDR3 contains 13 residues. The V and J ends lost 5 bases and 8 bases, in that order; junction bases with no gene match: 6. Here the CDR3 DNA reads TGTGCCAGCAGTCGACAGGGGGCGAGGGGCTACACCTTC. Protein product: CASSRQGARGYTF.

The chain is built from TRBV5-1 and TRBJ2-6, with 16 bases identical to TRBD2. The CDR3 contains 20 residues. V was clipped by 3 bases and J by 2 bases; unmatched bases: 8. Germline V gene lookup returns CDR1 SGHRS and CDR2 YFSETQ. CDR3: CASSSGTSGGAVAGANVLTF. In nucleotides, the CDR3 is TGCGCCAGCAGCTCCGGGACTAGCGGGGGGGCGGTAGCTGGGGCCAACGTCCTGACTTTC. The complete variable domain, with remaining parts taken from reference TRBV5-1 and TRBJ2-6, reads KAGVTQTPRYLIKTRGQQVTLSCSPISGHRSVSWYQQTPGQGLQFLFEYFSETQRNKGNFPGRFSGRQFSNSRSEMNVSTLELGDSALYLCASSSGTSGGAVAGANVLTFGAGSRLTVL.

The chain recombines TRBV7-2 with TRBJ1-6; 7 bases are a match to TRBD1. Trimming took 3 bases from V and 6 from J; bases not matched to a gene: 5. This CDR3 spans 15 amino acids. Germline V gene sequence: CDR1 SGHTA, CDR2 FQGNSA. The CDR3 nucleotides are TGTGCCAGCAGCTTGACAGGGAACTTTAATTCACCCCTCCACTTT. Protein sequence: CASSLTGNFNSPLHF.

The rearrangement links TRBV15 to TRBJ2-7, with D possibly matching TRBD2 (5 bases). The CDR3 loop spans 13 amino acids. CDR1 is LNHNV and CDR2 is YYDKDF in the germline V gene (reference sequence). Trimming shortened V by 5 bases and J by 5 bases, and 13 bases separated the two germline ends. In DNA, the CDR3 is TGTGCCACCAGCCTCAGCGGAGAGAACGAGCAGTACTTC. Its protein is CATSLSGENEQYF.

The chain links TRBV4-1 to TRBJ1-1; possibly TRBD1 for D (6 bases). Per the germline V gene, CDR1 is MGHRA and CDR2 is YSYEKL. With 1 base removed from V and 8 bases from J, the gap between germline ends came to 11 bases. The CDR3 length is 13 residues. CDR3 bases: TGCGCCAGCAGCCAAGCGTCGGACAGCGAAGCTTTCTTT. It is translated as CASSQASDSEAFF.

V usage is TRBV30 and J usage is TRBJ1-2; the D gene is possibly TRBD1 (5 bases). Germline CDR1 is GTSNPN and CDR2 is SVGIG (reference sequence). The CDR3 is 15 amino acids. Trimming cost V 0 bases and J 2 bases, with 13 bases left between them. The CDR3 is CAWSVRQGTNYGYTF. The CDR3 DNA is TGTGCCTGGAGTGTACGGCAGGGTACCAACTATGGCTACACCTTC.

As regards this clone: This sample also contains other DNA sequences that code for the same CDR3. The chain recombines TRBV6-4 with TRBJ2-1; 11 nucleotides agree with TRBD2. The J segment lost 7 bases and the V segment lost 4 bases, leaving 3 bases of the junction unmatched. The CDR3 length is 14 residues. Germline CDR1 is MRHNA and CDR2 is SNTAGT. CDR3 sequence (DNA): TGTGCCAGCAGTGTAGCGGGAGGGCGGAATGAGCAGTTCTTC. Translating gives CASSVAGGRNEQFF.

V is TRBV6-5 and J is TRBJ1-3; TRBD1 matches 7 bases. CDR1 and CDR2 from the germline V gene are MNHEY and SVGAGI. This CDR3 has 15 residues. The V segment lost 6 bases and the J segment 0 bases; nucleotides outside the gene matches: 5. This CDR3 reads CASSSDRFSGNTIYF. In nucleotides, the CDR3 is TGTGCCAGCAGCTCGGACAGGTTCTCTGGAAACACCATATATTTT.

The rearrangement uses TRBV2 and TRBJ2-3, with 14 bases identical to TRBD2. V shed 7 bases, J shed 3 bases, and the junction held 18 bases outside the gene matches. CDR3 length equals 20 residues. The germline gives CDR1 SNHLY, CDR2 FYNNEI. CDR3 coding DNA: TGTGCCAGCAAACTGGTTGGGGGGACTAGCGGGAGAGAGGAGACAGATACGCAGTATTTT. It is translated as CASKLVGGTSGREETDTQYF. Variable domain in full (rest from reference TRBV2 and TRBJ2-3): EPEVTQTPSHQVTQMGQEVILRCVPISNHLYFYWYRQILGQKVEFLVSFYNNEISEKSEIFDDQFSVERPDGSNFTLKIRSTKLEDSAMYFCASKLVGGTSGREETDTQYFGPGTRLTVL.